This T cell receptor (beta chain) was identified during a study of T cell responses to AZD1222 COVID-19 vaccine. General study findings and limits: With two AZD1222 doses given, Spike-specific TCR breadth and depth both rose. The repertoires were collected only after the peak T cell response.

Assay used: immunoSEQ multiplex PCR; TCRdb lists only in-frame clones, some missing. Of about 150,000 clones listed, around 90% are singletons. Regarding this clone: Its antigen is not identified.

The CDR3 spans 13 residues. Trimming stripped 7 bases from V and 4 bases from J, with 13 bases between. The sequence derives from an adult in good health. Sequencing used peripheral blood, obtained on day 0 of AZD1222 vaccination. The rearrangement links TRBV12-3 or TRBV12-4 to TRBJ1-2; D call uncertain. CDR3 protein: CASTPGRSYGYTF. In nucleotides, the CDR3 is TGTGCCAGCACCCCCGGACGGTCCTATGGCTACACCTTC.